This is a list of T cell receptor beta chains from one sample in a study of control samples from healthy donors and cancer patients. Clones were read by immunoSEQ multiplex PCR, and TCRdb kept only the in-frame ones, dropping some. This table holds 85,000 to 95,000 clones, 82% found once. Sequencing was done on a sample of blood. Receptors were obtained from an older woman in good health. CDR3s include the opening cysteine and the closing phenylalanine or tryptophan. D genes are given only for firm matches. Size is stated for part of the rows, as once, few or many counts, or as a class when the clone is expanded.

size: NA
D: NA
J: TRBJ2-5
V: TRBV5-1
CDR3: CASSLASEETQYF
DNA: TGCGCCAGCAGCTTGGCCTCCGAAGAGACCCAGTACTTC

size: few
D: TRBD1
J: TRBJ2-7
V: TRBV18
CDR3: CASSPVLGDRDHEQYF
DNA: TGTGCCAGCTCACCAGTACTTGGGGACAGGGACCACGAGCAGTACTTC

size: once
D: NA
J: TRBJ1-2
V: TRBV20-1
CDR3: CSAKDRFHYTF
DNA: TGCAGTGCTAAGGACCGATTCCACTACACCTTC

size: NA
D: TRBD1
J: TRBJ1-4
V: TRBV19
CDR3: CACGGQGGPNEKLFF
DNA: TGTGCCTGTGGCGGACAGGGAGGGCCTAATGAAAAACTGTTTTTT

size: NA
D: NA
J: TRBJ2-2
V: TRBV7-9
CDR3: CASSSRGLSTGELFF
DNA: TGTGCCAGCAGCTCCAGGGGTCTGAGCACCGGGGAGCTGTTTTTT

size: NA
D: NA
J: TRBJ2-7
V: TRBV14
CDR3: CASSQDAGGGYEQYF
DNA: TGTGCCAGCAGCCAAGATGCAGGGGGGGGATACGAGCAGTACTTC

size: once
D: NA
J: TRBJ1-5
V: TRBV7-2
CDR3: CASSLEGQPQHF
DNA: TGTGCCAGCAGCTTAGAGGGCCAGCCCCAGCATTTT

size: NA
D: NA
J: TRBJ1-1
V: TRBV30
CDR3: CACVALDEGEAFF
DNA: TGTGCCTGCGTCGCCCTTGATGAGGGTGAAGCTTTCTTT

size: NA
D: NA
J: TRBJ1-1
V: TRBV11-2
CDR3: CASSPQLGDVEAFF
DNA: TGTGCCAGCAGTCCCCAGTTGGGGGATGTTGAAGCTTTCTTT

size: once
D: TRBD2
J: TRBJ2-3
V: TRBV9
CDR3: CASSEGGRGGRTDTQYF
DNA: TGTGCCAGCAGCGAGGGAGGTCGGGGGGGCAGAACAGATACGCAGTATTTT

size: NA
D: NA
J: TRBJ1-6
V: TRBV19
CDR3: CASSIGSTTSPLHF
DNA: TGTGCCAGTAGTATAGGGAGTACGACATCACCCCTCCACTTT

size: NA
D: NA
J: TRBJ2-5
V: TRBV6-2/TRBV6-3
CDR3: CASSNRQETQYF
DNA: TGTGCCAGCAGTAACCGCCAAGAGACCCAGTACTTC

size: NA
D: NA
J: TRBJ2-4
V: TRBV6-2/TRBV6-3
CDR3: CASSPDGNSLTGIQYF
DNA: TGTGCCAGCAGTCCCGATGGGAATAGCTTGACTGGCATTCAGTACTTC

size: NA
D: NA
J: TRBJ1-5
V: TRBV5-5
CDR3: CASSLGGGLNQPQHF
DNA: TGTGCCAGCAGCTTGGGTGGGGGATTAAATCAGCCCCAGCATTTT

size: NA
D: NA
J: TRBJ2-3
V: TRBV4-1
CDR3: CASSQDQATQYF
DNA: TGCGCCAGCAGCCAAGATCAGGCTACGCAGTATTTT

size: NA
D: NA
J: TRBJ1-2
V: TRBV3-1/TRBV3-2
CDR3: CASLRGTANYGYTF
DNA: TGTGCCAGCCTAAGGGGTACCGCTAACTATGGCTACACCTTC

size: NA
D: NA
J: TRBJ2-7
V: TRBV29-1
CDR3: CSVGSSYEQYF
DNA: TGCAGCGTTGGTAGCAGCTACGAGCAGTACTTC

size: NA
D: TRBD2
J: TRBJ2-2
V: TRBV19
CDR3: CASSIYSGRAGELFF
DNA: TGTGCCAGTAGTATCTATAGCGGGAGGGCCGGGGAGCTGTTTTTT

size: NA
D: TRBD2
J: TRBJ2-7
V: TRBV15
CDR3: CATSRDGSGGPWRGEQYF
DNA: TGTGCCACCAGCAGAGATGGTTCGGGGGGGCCCTGGAGGGGCGAGCAGTACTTC

size: NA
D: TRBD2
J: TRBJ2-1
V: TRBV28
CDR3: CASTPSGLAVNYNEQFF
DNA: TGTGCCAGCACTCCCTCGGGACTAGCGGTCAACTACAATGAGCAGTTCTTC

size: once
D: TRBD1
J: TRBJ1-5
V: TRBV10-2
CDR3: CASTETGYQPQHF
DNA: TGCGCCAGCACCGAGACAGGGTACCAGCCCCAGCATTTT

size: NA
D: NA
J: TRBJ1-1
V: TRBV6-5
CDR3: CASSYGGNTEAFF
DNA: TGTGCCAGCAGTTACGGGGGGAACACTGAAGCTTTCTTT

size: NA
D: NA
J: TRBJ2-5
V: TRBV28
CDR3: CASSSQGFTETQYF
DNA: TGTGCCAGCAGTTCTCAGGGGTTCACGGAGACCCAGTACTTC

size: NA
D: NA
J: TRBJ2-1
V: TRBV10-1
CDR3: CASSISTYNEQFF
DNA: TGCGCCAGCAGTATATCAACCTACAATGAGCAGTTCTTC

size: once
D: NA
J: TRBJ2-7
V: TRBV6-2/TRBV6-3
CDR3: CASSGAREQYF
DNA: TGTGCCAGCAGCGGGGCTCGGGAGCAGTACTTC

size: NA
D: TRBD1
J: TRBJ2-3
V: TRBV19
CDR3: CASSPKTGGDADTQYF
DNA: TGTGCCAGTAGTCCGAAGACAGGGGGCGACGCAGATACGCAGTATTTT

size: NA
D: NA
J: TRBJ1-1
V: TRBV6-1
CDR3: CASSVKGNRLNTEAFF
DNA: TGTGCCAGCAGTGTCAAAGGTAACAGGCTGAACACTGAAGCTTTCTTT

size: NA
D: TRBD1
J: TRBJ1-2
V: TRBV27
CDR3: CASSLRQGDGYTF
DNA: TGTGCCAGCAGTTTAAGACAGGGGGATGGCTACACCTTC

size: NA
D: NA
J: TRBJ2-7
V: TRBV28
CDR3: CASREISRVYEQYF
DNA: TGTGCCAGCAGAGAGATCAGTAGAGTTTACGAGCAGTACTTC

size: NA
D: TRBD1
J: TRBJ1-2
V: TRBV10-2
CDR3: CASSESPRTGAVYGYTF
DNA: TGCGCCAGCAGTGAGTCCCCTCGGACAGGGGCGGTCTATGGCTACACCTTC

size: NA
D: NA
J: TRBJ1-5
V: TRBV12-3/TRBV12-4
CDR3: CASSGGLRPQHF
DNA: TGTGCCAGCAGTGGGGGCTTGAGGCCCCAGCATTTT

size: once
D: NA
J: TRBJ2-5
V: TRBV9
CDR3: CASSPQNTETQYF
DNA: TGTGCCAGCAGCCCCCAGAATACAGAGACCCAGTACTTC

size: once
D: TRBD1
J: TRBJ1-1
V: TRBV12-3/TRBV12-4
CDR3: CASSPTGTTEAFF
DNA: TGTGCCAGCAGTCCGACAGGGACCACTGAAGCTTTCTTT

size: NA
D: TRBD1
J: TRBJ1-4
V: TRBV2
CDR3: CASSEPGTVDEKLFF
DNA: TGTGCCAGCAGTGAACCCGGGACAGTCGATGAAAAACTGTTTTTT

size: NA
D: NA
J: TRBJ2-5
V: TRBV21-1
CDR3: CASSERTVLKRTQYF
DNA: TGTGCCAGCAGCGAAAGGACAGTGCTAAAGAGGACCCAGTACTTC

size: few
D: TRBD2
J: TRBJ2-3
V: TRBV7-2
CDR3: CASSASGYPTDTQYF
DNA: TGTGCCAGCAGCGCTAGCGGGTACCCCACAGATACGCAGTATTTT

size: once
D: TRBD1
J: TRBJ1-2
V: TRBV3-1/TRBV3-2
CDR3: CASSHSHLRGEYGYTF
DNA: TGTGCCAGCAGCCATTCTCATCTCAGGGGGGAGTATGGCTACACCTTC

size: NA
D: NA
J: TRBJ2-1
V: TRBV7-2
CDR3: CASSWSSGPNEQFF
DNA: TGTGCCAGCAGCTGGTCGTCGGGCCCCAATGAGCAGTTCTTC

size: NA
D: NA
J: TRBJ2-3
V: TRBV20-1
CDR3: CSASISRNTDTQYF
DNA: TGCAGTGCTAGTATCTCGCGAAACACAGATACGCAGTATTTT

size: NA
D: NA
J: TRBJ2-5
V: TRBV12-3/TRBV12-4
CDR3: CASSPGRQETQYF
DNA: TGTGCCAGCAGTCCGGGGCGTCAAGAGACCCAGTACTTC

size: NA
D: NA
J: TRBJ1-2
V: TRBV5-1
CDR3: CASSLQGDNDYGYTF
DNA: TGCGCCAGCAGCTTGCAGGGAGATAACGACTATGGCTACACCTTC

size: NA
D: TRBD1
J: TRBJ1-4
V: TRBV27
CDR3: CASSLSRTGGGEKLFF
DNA: TGTGCCAGCAGTTTATCCCGGACAGGGGGCGGAGAAAAACTGTTTTTT

size: NA
D: NA
J: TRBJ1-1
V: TRBV28
CDR3: CASSRDLNTEAFF
DNA: TGTGCCAGCAGTAGGGACCTGAACACTGAAGCTTTCTTT

size: NA
D: TRBD1
J: TRBJ1-2
V: TRBV6-5
CDR3: CASSRSDRGYGYTF
DNA: TGTGCCAGCAGTAGATCGGACAGGGGCTATGGCTACACCTTC

size: once
D: NA
J: TRBJ1-6
V: TRBV12-3/TRBV12-4
CDR3: CASSLQANSPLHF
DNA: TGTGCCAGCAGTTTACAGGCCAATTCACCCCTCCACTTT

size: NA
D: NA
J: TRBJ1-2
V: TRBV11-2
CDR3: CASSLSRANYGYTF
DNA: TGTGCCAGCAGCTTAAGCCGCGCTAACTATGGCTACACCTTC

size: once
D: NA
J: TRBJ2-5
V: TRBV20-1
CDR3: CSASSSPGETQYF
DNA: TGCAGTGCTAGTAGCTCACCTGGGGAGACCCAGTACTTC

size: NA
D: TRBD1
J: TRBJ2-3
V: TRBV4-3
CDR3: CASSQGAGQGTDTQYF
DNA: TGCGCCAGCAGCCAAGGCGCGGGACAGGGCACAGATACGCAGTATTTT

size: NA
D: NA
J: TRBJ1-1
V: TRBV7-2
CDR3: CASSLFLGNTEAFF
DNA: TGTGCCAGCAGCTTATTTCTAGGGAACACTGAAGCTTTCTTT

size: NA
D: NA
J: TRBJ2-1
V: TRBV18
CDR3: CASSPTAEDSYNEQFF
DNA: TGTGCCAGCTCACCGACAGCGGAGGACAGCTACAATGAGCAGTTCTTC

size: NA
D: TRBD1
J: TRBJ1-1
V: TRBV3-1/TRBV3-2
CDR3: CASSCRTGNMNTEAFF
DNA: TGTGCCAGCAGCTGTCGGACAGGGAACATGAACACTGAAGCTTTCTTT

size: NA
D: TRBD2
J: TRBJ2-1
V: TRBV10-2
CDR3: CASSDGTSIVDEQFF
DNA: TGCGCCAGCAGTGATGGGACTAGTATCGTCGATGAGCAGTTCTTC